The T cell receptor (beta chain) described here comes from a study of T cell responses to AZD1222 COVID-19 vaccine. Method: immunoSEQ multiplex PCR; TCRdb's copy keeps in-frame clones and lacks some. The sample has about 270,000 clones; approximately 94% are singletons. The CDR3 spans 14 residues. The V gene's germline CDR1 is ENHRY and CDR2 SYGVKD. The V gene lost 5 bases and the J gene lost 6 bases, with 16 bases spanning the gap. The chain uses TRBV10-3 and TRBJ1-1; D gene uncertain. The sample consisted of peripheral blood, taken 28 days after the second AZD1222 dose. The clonotype comes from an adult who received the AZD1222 COVID-19 vaccine. CDR3 sequence reads: CAISSGAVVSEAFF. CDR3 coding DNA: TGTGCCATCAGTTCCGGCGCGGTGGTATCTGAAGCTTTCTTT.